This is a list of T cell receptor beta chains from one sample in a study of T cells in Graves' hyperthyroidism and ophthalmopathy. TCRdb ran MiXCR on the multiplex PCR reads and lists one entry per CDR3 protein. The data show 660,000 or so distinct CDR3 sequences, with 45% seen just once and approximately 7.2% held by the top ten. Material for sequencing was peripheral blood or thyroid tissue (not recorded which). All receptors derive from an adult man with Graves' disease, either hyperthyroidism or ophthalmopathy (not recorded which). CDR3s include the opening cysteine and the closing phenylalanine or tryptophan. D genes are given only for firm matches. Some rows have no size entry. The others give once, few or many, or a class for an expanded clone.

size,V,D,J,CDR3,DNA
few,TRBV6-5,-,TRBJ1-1,CASSPTRSVAFF,TGTGCCAGCAGCCCAACCAGGTCTGTAGCTTTCTTT
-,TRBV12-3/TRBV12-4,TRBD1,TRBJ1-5,CVSSPRQGDQPQHF,TGTGTCAGCAGTCCTCGACAGGGGGATCAGCCCCAGCATTTT
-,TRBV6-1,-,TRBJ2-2,CASRGGSGSGGELFF,TGTGCCAGCAGAGGGGGGTCGGGGTCGGGCGGGGAGCTGTTTTTT
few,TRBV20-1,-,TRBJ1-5,CSASAPNQPQHF,TGCAGTGCTAGTGCCCCTAATCAGCCCCAGCATTTT
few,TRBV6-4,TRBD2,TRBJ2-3,CASSDTSGSPDTQYF,TGTGCCAGCAGTGACACTAGCGGGAGCCCAGATACGCAGTATTTT
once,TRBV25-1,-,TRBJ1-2,CASSEFGRESNYGYTF,TGTGCCAGCAGTGAATTTGGGAGGGAATCTAACTATGGCTACACCTTC
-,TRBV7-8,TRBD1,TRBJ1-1,CASSRTVQGKVAFF,TGTGCCAGCAGCCGAACGGTACAGGGGAAGGTAGCTTTCTTT
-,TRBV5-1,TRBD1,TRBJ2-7,CASSSRPNIQGLQYF,TGCGCCAGCAGCTCCCGGCCGAATATACAGGGGCTACAGTACTTC
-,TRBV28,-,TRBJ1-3,CASSYEPRLGNTIYF,TGTGCCAGCAGTTACGAGCCAAGACTTGGAAACACCATATATTTT
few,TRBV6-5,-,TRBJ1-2,CASRGHNYGYTF,TGTGCCAGCAGAGGACATAACTATGGCTACACCTTC
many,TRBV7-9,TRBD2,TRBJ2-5,CASSPPGLVVETQYF,TGTGCCAGCAGCCCGCCGGGACTAGTGGTGGAGACCCAGTACTTC
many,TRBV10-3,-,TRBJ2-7,CAISDPESSEQYF,TGTGCCATCAGTGATCCTGAGTCCAGCGAGCAGTACTTC
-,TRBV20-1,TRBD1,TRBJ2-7,CSARDQGVGSYEQYF,TGCAGTGCTAGAGATCAGGGGGTAGGCTCCTACGAGCAGTACTTC
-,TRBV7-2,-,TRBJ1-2,CASSLRFGEPNYGYTF,TGTGCCAGCAGTTTAAGGTTTGGGGAGCCTAACTATGGCTACACCTTC
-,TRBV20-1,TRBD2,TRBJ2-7,CSAQRGYEQYF,TGCAGTGCCCAGCGGGGCTACGAGCAGTACTTC
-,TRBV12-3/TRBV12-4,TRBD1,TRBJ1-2,CASSQQQGTLVTF,TGTGCCAGCAGCCAACAACAGGGGACGCTTGTCACCTTC
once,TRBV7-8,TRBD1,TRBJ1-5,CASRTGQGSQPQHF,TGTGCTAGTAGGACGGGACAGGGTAGTCAGCCCCAGCATTTT
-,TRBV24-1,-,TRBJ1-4,CATSDDRSLEKLFF,TGTGCCACCAGTGACGACAGGTCTTTGGAAAAACTGTTTTTT
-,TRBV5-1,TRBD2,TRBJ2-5,CASRRGGAHETQYF,TGTGCCAGCCGACGGGGGGGGGCCCATGAGACCCAGTACTTC
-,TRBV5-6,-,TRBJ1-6,CASSFRDGRWDSPLHF,TGTGCCAGCAGCTTTAGGGACGGCCGGTGGGATTCACCCCTCCACTTT
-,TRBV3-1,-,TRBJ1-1,CASSQAGGEAFF,TGTGCCAGCAGCCAAGCTGGGGGTGAAGCTTTCTTT
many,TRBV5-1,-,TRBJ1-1,CASSLQSNTEAFF,TGCGCCAGCAGCTTGCAGTCGAACACTGAAGCTTTCTTT
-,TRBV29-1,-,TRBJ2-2,CSVEVERAFTGELFF,TGCAGCGTTGAAGTAGAAAGGGCGTTTACCGGGGAGCTGTTTTTT
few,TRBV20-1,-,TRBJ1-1,CSARYRNTEAFF,TGCAGTGCTAGGTACAGGAACACTGAAGCTTTCTTT
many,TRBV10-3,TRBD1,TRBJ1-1,CAAGGLRMNTEAFF,TGTGCCGCAGGGGGGCTAAGGATGAACACTGAAGCTTTCTTT
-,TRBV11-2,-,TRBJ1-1,CASRVLGDEAFF,TGTGCCAGCAGAGTTCTGGGGGATGAAGCTTTCTTT
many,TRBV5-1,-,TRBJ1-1,CASSSGPLAFF,TGCGCCAGCAGCTCGGGGCCTTTAGCTTTCTTT